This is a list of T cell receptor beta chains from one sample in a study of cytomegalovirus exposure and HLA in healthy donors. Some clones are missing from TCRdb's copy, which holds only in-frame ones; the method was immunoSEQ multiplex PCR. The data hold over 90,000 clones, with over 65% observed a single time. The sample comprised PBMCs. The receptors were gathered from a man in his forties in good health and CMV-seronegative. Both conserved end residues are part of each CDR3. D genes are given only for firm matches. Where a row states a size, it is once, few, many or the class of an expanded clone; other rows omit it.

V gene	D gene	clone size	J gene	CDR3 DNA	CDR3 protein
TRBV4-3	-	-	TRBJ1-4	TGCGCCAGCAGCCAAAGACAGAGAGTTAATGAAAAACTGTTTTTT	CASSQRQRVNEKLFF
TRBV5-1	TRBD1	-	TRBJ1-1	TGCGCCAGCAGCAGGACCGGGACAGGGAACACTGAAGCTTTCTTT	CASSRTGTGNTEAFF
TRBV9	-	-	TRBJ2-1	TGTGCCAGCAGCGTAGCCGGTACTGTCTATGAGCAGTTCTTC	CASSVAGTVYEQFF
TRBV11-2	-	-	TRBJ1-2	TGTGCCAGCAGCTTTCGGGATGGCTACACCTTC	CASSFRDGYTF
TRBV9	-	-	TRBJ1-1	TGTGCCAGCAGCGTTACAGGGATGAACACTGAAGCTTTCTTT	CASSVTGMNTEAFF
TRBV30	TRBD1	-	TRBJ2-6	TGTGCCTGGGGGACAGGGGCCTTCCTCTCTGGGGCCAACGTCCTGACTTTC	CAWGTGAFLSGANVLTF
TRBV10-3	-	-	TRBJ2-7	TGTGCCATCAGTGAGTCGGAGGGGACCGCGGTGCAGTACTTC	CAISESEGTAVQYF
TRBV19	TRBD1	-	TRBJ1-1	TGTGCCAGTAGTAGTGGACAGGGCCCTGAAGCTTTCTTT	CASSSGQGPEAFF
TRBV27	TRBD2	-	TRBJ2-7	TGTGCCAGCAGTTTATACGGGGGGGCCTACGAGCAGTACTTC	CASSLYGGAYEQYF
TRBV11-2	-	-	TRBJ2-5	TGTGCCAGCAGCTGGGGGGTCGGAGAGACCCAGTACTTC	CASSWGVGETQYF
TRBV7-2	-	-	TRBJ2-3	TGTGCCAGCAGCCGCGCCAGGGCAACGTCGGCCGATACGCAGTATTTT	CASSRARATSADTQYF
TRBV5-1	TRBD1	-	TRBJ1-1	TGCGCCAGCATGTCCCAGGGGGCATCCACTGAAGCTTTCTTT	CASMSQGASTEAFF
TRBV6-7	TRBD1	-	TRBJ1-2	TGTGCCAGCAGTTACTGTAGTGGGACAGGGGGCGATATTAGCGATGGCTACACCTTC	CASSYCSGTGGDISDGYTF
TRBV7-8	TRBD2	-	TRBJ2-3	TGTGCCAGCAGCCGAAAGCGGGGGTCTAGCACAGATACGCAGTATTTT	CASSRKRGSSTDTQYF
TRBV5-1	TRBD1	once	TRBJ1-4	TGCGCCAGCAGCACGACAGGGGGCTCTGAAAAACTGTTTTTT	CASSTTGGSEKLFF
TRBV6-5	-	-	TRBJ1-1	TGTGCCAGCAGCCGGGGGACTGAAGCTTTCTTT	CASSRGTEAFF
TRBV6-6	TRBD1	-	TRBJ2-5	TGTGCCACGGACAGGGGCGGTAGGACCCAGTACTTC	CATDRGGRTQYF
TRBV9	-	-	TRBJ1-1	TGTGCCAGCAGCCAGGGGCCTCCCGGCCTCGGTAGGTCCACTGAAGCTTTCTTT	CASSQGPPGLGRSTEAFF
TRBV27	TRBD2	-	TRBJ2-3	TGTGCCAGCAGGGGACTAGCGGTGGGAGATACGCAGTATTTT	CASRGLAVGDTQYF
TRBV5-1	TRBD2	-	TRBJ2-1	TGCGCCAGCAGCTCGCCGGGACTAGCGGGAGGAGAGCAGTTCTTC	CASSSPGLAGGEQFF
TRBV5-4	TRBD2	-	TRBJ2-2	TGTGCCAGCAGCTGGGGGACTAGCCCCACCGGGGAGCTGTTTTTT	CASSWGTSPTGELFF
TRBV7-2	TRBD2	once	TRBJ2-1	TGTGCCAGCAGCCGGGCCGGGACTAGCGGGGGGGGGATATACAATGAGCAGTTCTTC	CASSRAGTSGGGIYNEQFF
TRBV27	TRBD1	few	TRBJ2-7	TGTGCCAGCAGCCCCGGGACAGGGGGAAACGAGCAGTACTTC	CASSPGTGGNEQYF
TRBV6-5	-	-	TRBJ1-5	TGTGCCAGCCGTCAGGGGAGGGATCAGCCCCAGCATTTT	CASRQGRDQPQHF
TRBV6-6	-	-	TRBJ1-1	TGTGCCAGCAGTTATATCGCTGAAGCTTTCTTT	CASSYIAEAFF
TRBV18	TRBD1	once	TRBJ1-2	TGTGCCAGCTCACCAACAGGGGCTAACTATGGCTACACCTTC	CASSPTGANYGYTF
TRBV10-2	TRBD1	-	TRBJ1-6	TGCGCCAGCTCGGACCTCTCAGGCAGGGGGAATTCACCCCTCCACTTT	CASSDLSGRGNSPLHF
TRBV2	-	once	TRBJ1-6	TGTGCCAGCAGTGATCAGGGGTGGAATTCACCCCTCCACTTT	CASSDQGWNSPLHF
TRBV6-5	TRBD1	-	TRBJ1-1	TGTGCCAGCAGTTACTCTCTAGGGACAGTGAACACTGAAGCTTTCTTT	CASSYSLGTVNTEAFF
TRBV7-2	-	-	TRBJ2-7	TGTGCCAGCAGCTTAGTAGGGGGGGCGCTTCGCGAGCAGTACTTC	CASSLVGGALREQYF
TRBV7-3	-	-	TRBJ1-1	TGTGCCAGCAGCTCTGCCACAGGGAGGAACACTGAAGCTTTCTTT	CASSSATGRNTEAFF
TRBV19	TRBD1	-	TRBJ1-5	TGTGCCACCGCAGGGGGGAGGTATCAGCCCCAGCATTTT	CATAGGRYQPQHF
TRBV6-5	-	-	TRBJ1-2	TGTGCCAGCAGTTACGATTCCGGTTATGGCTACACCTTC	CASSYDSGYGYTF
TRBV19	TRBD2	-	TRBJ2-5	TGTGCCAGTAGTATTGGCCCCGGGACTAGCGGGACGCTGAAAGAGACCCAGTACTTC	CASSIGPGTSGTLKETQYF
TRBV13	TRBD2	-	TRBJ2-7	TGTGCCAGCAGTAAGACTAGCGGGGGGAGGAACGAGCAGTACTTC	CASSKTSGGRNEQYF
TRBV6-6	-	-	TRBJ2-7	TGTGCCAGCAGTTACCCCACGGGTAGCGGAGCCTACGAGCAGTACTTC	CASSYPTGSGAYEQYF
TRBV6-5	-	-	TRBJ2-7	TGTGCCAGCAGCCCAACAGGGATGGTCTTCTACGAGCAGTACTTC	CASSPTGMVFYEQYF
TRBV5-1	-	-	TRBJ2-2	TGCGCCAGCAGCTTGGATCTTAACACCGGGGAGCTGTTTTTT	CASSLDLNTGELFF
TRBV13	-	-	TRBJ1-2	TGTGCCAGCAGCTCACGGAGAGGTTATGGCTACACCTTC	CASSSRRGYGYTF
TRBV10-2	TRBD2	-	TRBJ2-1	TGCGCCAGCAGTGCCCCCCCTAGCGGGGGGGCCCGGGAGCAGTTCTTC	CASSAPPSGGAREQFF
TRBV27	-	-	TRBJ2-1	TGTGCCAGCAGTTGGCAGGAAAGCTCCTACAATGAGCAGTTCTTC	CASSWQESSYNEQFF
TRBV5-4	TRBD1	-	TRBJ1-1	TGTGCCAGCAGCTTGGGGGGACAGGGGGGGAACACTGAAGCTTTCTTT	CASSLGGQGGNTEAFF
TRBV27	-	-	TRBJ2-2	TGTGCCAGCAGTGGTAGGGGAAGGGGGTCCGCCGGGGAGCTGTTTTTT	CASSGRGRGSAGELFF
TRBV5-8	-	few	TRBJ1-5	TGTGCCAGCAGCTTGCCCGGGGGGCAGCCCCAGCATTTT	CASSLPGGQPQHF
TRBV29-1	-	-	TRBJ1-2	TGCAGCGTCCCGCCGGCGGGGGTGGGCTACACCTTC	CSVPPAGVGYTF
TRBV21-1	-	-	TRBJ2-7	TGTGCCAGCAGGACAGGGCCCTACGAGCAGTACTTC	CASRTGPYEQYF
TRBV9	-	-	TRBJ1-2	TGTGCCAGCAGCGTAGGAAGGGGGGGAAACTATGGCTACACCTTC	CASSVGRGGNYGYTF
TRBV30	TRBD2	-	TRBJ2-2	TGTGCCTGGAGTGTAGGTGGGGGGGCCGGGGAGCTGTTTTTT	CAWSVGGGAGELFF
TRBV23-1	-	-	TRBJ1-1	TGCGCCAGCAGTCCCCGGGCCCCCGGGGGACGATATATTGGAGCTTTCTTT	CASSPRAPGGRYIGAFF
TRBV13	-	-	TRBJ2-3	TGTGCCAGCAGCCCCACAGGGAAAATGAATACGCAGTATTTT	CASSPTGKMNTQYF
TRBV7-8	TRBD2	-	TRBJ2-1	TGTGCCAGCAGCGGTAGAGCGGGGTCCTCCTACAATGAGCAGTTCTTC	CASSGRAGSSYNEQFF
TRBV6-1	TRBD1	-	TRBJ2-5	TGTGCCAGCAGTGAGGGACAGGGGGCGATGAAGACCCAGTACTTC	CASSEGQGAMKTQYF
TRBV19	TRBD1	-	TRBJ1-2	TGTGCCAGTAGGACGGGACAGATCTATGGCTACACCTTC	CASRTGQIYGYTF
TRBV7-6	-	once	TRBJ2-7	TGTGCCAGCAGCTTAGGAGCCCAGCGCGCCTACGAGCAGTACTTC	CASSLGAQRAYEQYF